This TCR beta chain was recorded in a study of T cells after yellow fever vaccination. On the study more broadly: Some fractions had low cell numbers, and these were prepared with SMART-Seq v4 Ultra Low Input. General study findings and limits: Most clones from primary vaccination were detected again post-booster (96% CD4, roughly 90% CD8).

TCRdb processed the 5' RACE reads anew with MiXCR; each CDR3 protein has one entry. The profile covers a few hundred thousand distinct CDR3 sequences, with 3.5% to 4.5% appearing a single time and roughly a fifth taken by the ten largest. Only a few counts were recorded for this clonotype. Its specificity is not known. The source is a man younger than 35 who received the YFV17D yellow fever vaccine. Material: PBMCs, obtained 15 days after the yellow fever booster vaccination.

The CDR3: CASSPARNSPLHF. In DNA, the CDR3 is TGTGCCAGCAGCCCGGCCCGGAATTCACCCCTCCACTTT. V and J are TRBV27 and TRBJ1-6, with D unresolved. The CDR3 length is 13 residues. CDR1 and CDR2 (germline): MNHEY, SMNVEV (reference sequence). The ends were cut back, 6 bases at V and 7 bases at J, with 10 bases in the middle.